Below are 17 T cell receptor beta chains sequenced from a single sample in a study of OX40 agonist ivuxolimab in advanced cancers. Here immunoSEQ multiplex PCR was the method, and the copy in TCRdb shows in-frame clones only, minus some. Here the sample spans about 34,000 clones, roughly 91% being singletons. The sequencing used CD4+ or CD8+ T cells sorted from blood, collected in a trial of the OX40 agonist ivuxolimab. The receptor source for this set is an adult with an advanced solid tumor such as melanoma, head and neck, liver or kidney cancer.

This chain connects TRBV30 to TRBJ1-1; D unclear. This CDR3 is built from 12 residues. Per the germline V gene, CDR1 is GTSNPN and CDR2 is SVGIG (reference sequence). Trimming cost V 5 bases and J 1 base, with 8 bases left between them. CDR3 sequence: CAWAGENTEAFF. For the CDR3, the DNA is TGTGCCTGGGCTGGTGAGAACACTGAAGCTTTCTTT.

V is TRBV28 and J is TRBJ1-6; 9 nucleotides align to TRBD1. The V gene end was trimmed by 3 bases and the J gene end by 7 bases; junction bases not matched to a gene: 10. The CDR3 totals 17 residues. In germline, CDR1 is MDHEN, CDR2 SYDVKM. Here the CDR3 DNA reads TGTGCCAGCAGTTTCCCCGCGGGACAGGGCCTGAATTCACCCCTCCACTTT. Translation gives CASSFPAGQGLNSPLHF. The full variable domain, rest sourced from reference TRBV28 and TRBJ1-6, is DVKVTQSSRYLVKRTGEKVFLECVQDMDHENMFWYRQDPGLGLRLIYFSYDVKMKEKGDIPEGYSVSREKKERFSLILESASTNQTSMYLCASSFPAGQGLNSPLHFGNGTRLTVT.

The V and J genes are TRBV6-1 and TRBJ1-6; D is undetermined. V shed 2 bases and J shed 6 bases, with 14 bases lying between them. The CDR3 covers 16 residues. The germline V gene encodes CDR1 MNHNS and CDR2 SASEGT. In DNA, the CDR3 is TGTGCCAGCAGTGAAAGCCTCGGGATCACTAATTCACCCCTCCACTTT. Translating it yields CASSESLGITNSPLHF.

V gene TRBV19 combines with J gene TRBJ2-7, with 9 positions matching TRBD1. Losses at the gene ends were 4 bases for V and 4 bases for J; bases not matched to a gene: 8. CDR3 size: 15 residues. Germline CDR1 and CDR2: LNHDA and SQIVND (reference sequence). The DNA for the CDR3 is TGTGCCAGTAGTACACAGGACAGGGGTGGATACGAGCAGTACTTC. Encoded protein: CASSTQDRGGYEQYF.

The chain employs TRBV10-3 and TRBJ2-3; the D gene is possibly TRBD2 (6 bases). In germline, CDR1 is ENHRY, CDR2 SYGVKD. V shed 5 bases and J shed 3 bases, with 12 bases lying between them. This CDR3 spans 14 amino acids. CDR3 in amino acids: CAISSGRGTDTQYF. The CDR3 DNA is TGTGCCATCAGTTCTGGGCGGGGTACAGATACGCAGTATTTT.

This rearrangement joins TRBV7-3 to TRBJ2-5, with D maybe TRBD1 (6 bases). The J call is uncertain, as TRBJ2-7 better fits the DNA end. The length of the CDR3 is 13 residues. Germline CDR1 and CDR2: SGHTA and FQGTGA. CDR3 nucleotide sequence: TGTGCCAGCAGCCAAATCAAAGGGGGCGAGCAGTACTTC. Amino acids: CASSQIKGGEQYF.

This chain connects TRBV19 to TRBJ1-1; TRBD1 might be the D (6 bases). CDR1 is LNHDA, CDR2 SQIVND, per germline (reference sequence). The CDR3 loop spans 14 amino acids. With 5 bases removed from V and 1 base from J, the gap between germline ends came to 11 bases. The CDR3: CASSSLDRNTEAFF. The CDR3 nucleotides read TGTGCCAGTAGTTCCTTGGACAGGAACACTGAAGCTTTCTTT.

The rearrangement joins TRBV4-1 to TRBJ1-6; D remains unclear. Germline V gene sequence: CDR1 MGHRA, CDR2 YSYEKL. V was trimmed by 4 bases and J by 5 bases, leaving 15 bases between them. This CDR3 is built from 16 residues. DNA for the CDR3: TGCGCCAGCAGCCCCCAGGTCAGAAACGATAATTCACCCCTCCACTTT. Encoded protein: CASSPQVRNDNSPLHF.

The genes are TRBV4-1 and TRBJ2-1; 11 bases line up with TRBD2. Germline V gene data show CDR1 as MGHRA and CDR2 as YSYEKL. The CDR3 extends over 15 amino acids. V gave up 5 bases and J gave up 9 bases; unmatched junction bases: 9. CDR3 residues: CASSSISGRAAEQFF. DNA for the CDR3: TGCGCCAGCAGCTCGATTAGCGGGAGGGCCGCTGAGCAGTTCTTC.

This clone has a single count. This chain links TRBV6-1 with TRBJ2-1; no reliable D call. CDR1 MNHNS and CDR2 SASEGT come from the germline V gene. The CDR3 covers 14 residues. The germline V and J ends were trimmed by 4 bases and 2 bases, with 9 bases remaining between them. The CDR3 nucleotides are TGTGCCAGCAGTGTAGCAAGCGCCTACAATGAGCAGTTCTTC. It codes for CASSVASAYNEQFF.

The genes are TRBV12-5 and TRBJ2-7; a weak D match, TRBD2 (5 bases). This CDR3 comprises 13 residues. V lost 4 bases to trimming and J lost 5 bases, with 12 bases between them. CDR1 is LGHNT and CDR2 is FRNRAP in the germline V gene. CDR3 amino acids: CASGSSLPDEQYF. CDR3 bases: TGTGCTAGTGGTTCTAGCCTGCCCGACGAGCAGTACTTC.

This chain links TRBV27 with TRBJ1-1, with D possibly matching TRBD1 (5 bases). CDR3 length: 13 residues. Trimming removed 4 bases at V and 10 bases at J, with 16 bases between. Germline values: CDR1 MNHEY, CDR2 SMNVEV (reference sequence). DNA for the CDR3: TGTGCCAGCAGTTGGGGCGTTGAGGGCCCAGCTTTCTTT. Encoded protein: CASSWGVEGPAFF.

This clone was counted a single time. DNA for the CDR3: TGTGCCAGCAAAGAGGGTTTGAACACTGAAGCTTTCTTT. Its translation: CASKEGLNTEAFF. The chain links TRBV7-3 to TRBJ1-1; D gene uncertain. V was cut by 7 bases and J by 0 bases, with 9 bases left in between. Germline loops: CDR1 SGHTA, CDR2 FQGTGA. CDR3 length: 13 residues.

This rearrangement joins TRBV5-4 to TRBJ2-1, with D maybe TRBD1 (8 bases). V was clipped by 4 bases and J by 6 bases, with 17 bases between them. Per the germline V gene, CDR1 is SGHNT and CDR2 is YYREEE (reference sequence). The CDR3 extends over 15 amino acids. The CDR3 loop is CASSKAGQETNEQFF. CDR3 nucleotide sequence: TGTGCCAGCAGCAAAGCGGGACAGGAGACCAATGAGCAGTTCTTC.

V gene TRBV4-3 combines with J gene TRBJ1-4, with 9 nucleotides matching TRBD1. This CDR3 has 15 residues. With V trimmed by 1 base and J by 6 bases, 3 bases remained unmatched. Germline CDR1 LGHNA, CDR2 YSLEER. CDR3 sequence (DNA): TGCGCCAGCAGCCAAGGGGACAGGGCTGATGAAAAACTGTTTTTT. It is translated as CASSQGDRADEKLFF.

The count of this clone is one. This specimen includes other DNA sequences encoding the same CDR3. V and J are TRBV4-1 and TRBJ1-4; 9 bases map to TRBD1. The junction had 6 bases not matched to a gene; V was cut back by 3 bases and J by 4 bases. Germline values: CDR1 MGHRA, CDR2 YSYEKL. The CDR3 spans 16 residues. CDR3 amino acids: CASSQTPDRGNEKLFF. The CDR3 DNA reads as TGCGCCAGCAGCCAGACACCGGACAGGGGTAATGAAAAACTGTTTTTT.

The J gene is TRBJ2-2, the V gene TRBV29-1; D uncertain. With 0 bases removed from V and 0 bases from J, the gap between germline ends came to 5 bases. The CDR3 runs 14 residues. Germline assignment: CDR1 SQVTM and CDR2 ANQGSEA. The CDR3, as DNA: TGCAGCGTTGAAGATCGAACGAACACCGGGGAGCTGTTTTTT. It encodes CSVEDRTNTGELFF.